This TCR beta chain was sequenced for a study of long-term antiretroviral therapy in people with HIV. Samples were assayed with immunoSEQ v3.0 at survey level. It was roughly 40,000-55,000 T-cell genomes per sample that sequencing targeted. Some clones are missing from TCRdb's copy, which holds only in-frame ones; the method was immunoSEQ multiplex PCR. The sample consists of tens of thousands of clones, roughly 86% of them appearing once. Researchers secured at least one pre-ART and at least two post-ART PBMC samples from each donor. The samples, holding roughly 1-11 million cryopreserved PBMC, were thawed before DNA extraction was carried out. V lost 4 bases, J lost 1 base, and 4 bases lay in between. This CDR3 region has 13 residues. Germline CDR1 is SNHLY and CDR2 is FYNNEI. Whole-study results and caveats: ART-treated samples gained diversity yet remained below transplant donor controls.

On this clone itself: The antigen is not known. The same CDR3 arises from other DNA sequences in this sample as well.

The receptor was derived from a woman aged 45-65 years with HIV. Sample: unsorted PBMCs, taken 0.1 years before starting antiretroviral therapy. V is TRBV2 and J is TRBJ2-2; D not resolved. CDR3 in amino acids: CASSGQNTGELFF. DNA for the CDR3: TGTGCCAGCAGTGGACAGAACACCGGGGAGCTGTTTTTT.